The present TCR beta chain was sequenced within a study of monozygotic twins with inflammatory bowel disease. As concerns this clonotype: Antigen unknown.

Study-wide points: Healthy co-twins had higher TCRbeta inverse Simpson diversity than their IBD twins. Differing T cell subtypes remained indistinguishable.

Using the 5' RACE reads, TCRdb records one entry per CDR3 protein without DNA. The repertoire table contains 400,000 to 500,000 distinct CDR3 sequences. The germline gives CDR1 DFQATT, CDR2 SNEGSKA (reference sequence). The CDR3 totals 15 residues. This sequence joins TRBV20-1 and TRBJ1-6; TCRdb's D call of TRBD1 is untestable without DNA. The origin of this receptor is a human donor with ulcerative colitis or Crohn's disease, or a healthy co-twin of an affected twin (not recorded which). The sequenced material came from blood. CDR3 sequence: CSARNRGSSNSPLHF.